This T cell receptor beta chain came from a study of blood T cell repertoires in COVID-19. Study overall: Samples of COVID-19 (acute and convalescent) were obtained from the United States, Italy and Spain. PBMCs, B-cell-depleted T cells, or T cells were the source of the cDNA or gDNA that made up the material.

Source study methods: Estimation of nucleated cell counts relied on the amplification of reference gene primers. TCRdb's copy holds only in-frame clones and misses some; the assay was immunoSEQ multiplex PCR. V, J and clone size are taken as reported in that table, and D and trimming were inferred from the DNA itself. The profile shows 30,000 or so clones, around 86% of them singletons. This receptor was identified in a woman older than 75 with active or convalescent COVID-19. The sequencing sample was made of peripheral blood.

The CDR3: CASSMKGGDTQYF. CDR3 coding DNA: TGTGCCAGCAGTATGAAAGGGGGAGATACGCAGTATTTT. V is TRBV7-8 and J is TRBJ2-3; D is possibly TRBD1 (6 bases). V was shortened by 6 bases and J by 5 bases, with 12 bases between the two germline ends. The CDR3 sequence is 13 residues long. Germline CDR1 SGHVS, CDR2 FQNEAQ.